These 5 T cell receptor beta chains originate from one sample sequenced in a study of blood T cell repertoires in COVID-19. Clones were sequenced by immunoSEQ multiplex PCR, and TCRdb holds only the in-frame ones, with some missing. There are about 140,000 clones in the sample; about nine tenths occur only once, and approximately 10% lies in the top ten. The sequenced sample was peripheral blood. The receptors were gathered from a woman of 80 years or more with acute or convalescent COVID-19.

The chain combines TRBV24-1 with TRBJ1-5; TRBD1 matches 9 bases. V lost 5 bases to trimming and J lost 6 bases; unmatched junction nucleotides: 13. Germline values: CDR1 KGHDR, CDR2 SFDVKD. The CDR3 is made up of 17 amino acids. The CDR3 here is CATSGWAQTGGCQPQHF. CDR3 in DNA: TGTGCCACCAGTGGATGGGCCCAGACAGGGGGTTGTCAGCCCCAGCATTTT.

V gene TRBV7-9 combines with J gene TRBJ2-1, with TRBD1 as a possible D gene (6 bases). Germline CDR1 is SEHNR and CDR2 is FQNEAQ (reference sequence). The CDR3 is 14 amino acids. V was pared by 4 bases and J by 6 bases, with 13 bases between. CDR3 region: CASSYPGQRNEQFF. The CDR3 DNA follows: TGTGCCAGCAGCTACCCCGGACAGCGCAATGAGCAGTTCTTC.

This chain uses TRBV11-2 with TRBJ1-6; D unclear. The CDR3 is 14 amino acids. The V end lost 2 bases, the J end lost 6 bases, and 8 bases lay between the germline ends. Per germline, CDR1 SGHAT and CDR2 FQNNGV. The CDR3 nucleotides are TGTGCCAGCAGCTTAACGAGGTCTAATTCACCCCTCCACTTT. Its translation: CASSLTRSNSPLHF.

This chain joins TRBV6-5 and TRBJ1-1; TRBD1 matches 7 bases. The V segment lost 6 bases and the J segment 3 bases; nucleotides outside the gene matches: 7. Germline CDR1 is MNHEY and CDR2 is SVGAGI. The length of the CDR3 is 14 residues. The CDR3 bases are TGTGCCAGCAGGACAGGGCCCCCCCACACTGAAGCTTTCTTT. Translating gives CASRTGPPHTEAFF.

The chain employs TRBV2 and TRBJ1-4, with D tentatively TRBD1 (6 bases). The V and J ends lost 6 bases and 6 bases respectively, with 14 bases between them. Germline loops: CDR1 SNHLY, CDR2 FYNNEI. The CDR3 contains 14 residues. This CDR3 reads CASSVQGRDEKLFF. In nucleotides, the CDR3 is TGTGCCAGCAGCGTTCAGGGGAGGGATGAAAAACTGTTTTTT.